A selection of T cell receptor beta chains follows, all from one sample in a study of T cells in Graves' hyperthyroidism and ophthalmopathy. TCRdb re-analysed the multiplex PCR reads in MiXCR, keeping a single row per CDR3 protein. Of around 700,000 distinct CDR3 sequences detected, roughly a sixth appear once; the ten largest clones hold over 15%. Sequencing was carried out using blood. The receptors were sampled from a woman between 45 and 65 years old with Graves' hyperthyroidism that later progressed to Graves' ophthalmopathy. Each CDR3 is given with its conserved first and last residue. The D gene is left open where the match is weak. Clone sizes are given selectively: once, few, many, or a class where the clone is expanded.

D gene: NA
J gene: TRBJ2-5
clone size: NA
V gene: TRBV30
CDR3 protein: CAWSVSLQETQYF
CDR3 DNA: TGTGCCTGGAGTGTATCGCTGCAAGAGACCCAGTACTTC

D gene: NA
J gene: TRBJ2-4
clone size: few
V gene: TRBV5-5
CDR3 protein: CASSSRSRENIQYF
CDR3 DNA: TGTGCCAGCAGCTCTCGATCCCGGGAAAACATTCAGTACTTC

D gene: NA
J gene: TRBJ2-3
clone size: many
V gene: TRBV11-3
CDR3 protein: CASSLYRESDTQYF
CDR3 DNA: TGTGCCAGCAGCTTATATAGGGAATCAGATACGCAGTATTTT

D gene: TRBD1
J gene: TRBJ1-6
clone size: many
V gene: TRBV11-2
CDR3 protein: CASSSPRQGVNSPLHF
CDR3 DNA: TGTGCCAGCAGCTCGCCTCGACAGGGGGTGAATTCACCCCTCCACTTT

D gene: NA
J gene: TRBJ1-1
clone size: many
V gene: TRBV6-1
CDR3 protein: CASSFVREGTEAFF
CDR3 DNA: TGTGCCAGCAGTTTCGTCAGGGAAGGCACTGAAGCTTTCTTT

D gene: NA
J gene: TRBJ1-2
clone size: NA
V gene: TRBV27
CDR3 protein: CASGPPGGLYGYTF
CDR3 DNA: TGTGCCAGCGGGCCCCCGGGGGGACTTTATGGCTACACCTTC

D gene: TRBD1
J gene: TRBJ2-2
clone size: few
V gene: TRBV7-8
CDR3 protein: CASSSLTGLGTGELFF
CDR3 DNA: TGTGCCAGCAGCTCCCTGACAGGGTTGGGCACCGGGGAGCTGTTTTTT

D gene: TRBD2
J gene: TRBJ2-2
clone size: NA
V gene: TRBV3-1
CDR3 protein: CASSQGGLALIIRGNTGELFF
CDR3 DNA: TGTGCCAGCAGCCAAGGGGGACTAGCCCTAATAATAAGGGGGAACACCGGGGAGCTGTTTTTT

D gene: TRBD1
J gene: TRBJ1-1
clone size: NA
V gene: TRBV19
CDR3 protein: CASIRPGGWNTEAFF
CDR3 DNA: TGTGCCAGTATTAGGCCAGGGGGCTGGAACACTGAAGCTTTCTTT

D gene: TRBD2
J gene: TRBJ2-7
clone size: NA
V gene: TRBV5-4
CDR3 protein: CASSLGRGGRYEQYF
CDR3 DNA: TGTGCCAGCAGCTTGGGACGGGGGGGGAGGTACGAGCAGTACTTC

D gene: NA
J gene: TRBJ2-5
clone size: NA
V gene: TRBV18
CDR3 protein: CASSRIDGQETQYF
CDR3 DNA: TGTGCCAGCTCCCGAATCGACGGCCAAGAGACCCAGTACTTC

D gene: TRBD1
J gene: TRBJ1-6
clone size: NA
V gene: TRBV12-3/TRBV12-4
CDR3 protein: CASRGTGTPLHF
CDR3 DNA: TGTGCCAGCAGGGGGACAGGGACACCCCTCCACTTT

D gene: NA
J gene: TRBJ2-5
clone size: NA
V gene: TRBV14
CDR3 protein: CASSSRLGVETQYF
CDR3 DNA: TGTGCCAGCAGCTCACGACTTGGGGTGGAGACCCAGTACTTC

D gene: NA
J gene: TRBJ2-7
clone size: many
V gene: TRBV2
CDR3 protein: CASTRRLHEQYF
CDR3 DNA: TGTGCCAGCACCAGACGACTCCACGAGCAGTACTTC

D gene: NA
J gene: TRBJ2-2
clone size: many
V gene: TRBV7-3
CDR3 protein: CASSSSNTGELFF
CDR3 DNA: TGTGCCAGCAGCTCTTCAAACACCGGGGAGCTGTTTTTT

D gene: TRBD1
J gene: TRBJ2-3
clone size: many
V gene: TRBV27
CDR3 protein: CASSFATGADTQYF
CDR3 DNA: TGTGCCAGCAGTTTTGCGACAGGGGCAGATACGCAGTATTTT

D gene: TRBD2
J gene: TRBJ2-1
clone size: NA
V gene: TRBV18
CDR3 protein: CASSTTGGGANEQFF
CDR3 DNA: TGTGCCAGCTCAACGACGGGGGGGGGCGCCAATGAGCAGTTCTTC

D gene: NA
J gene: TRBJ2-2
clone size: NA
V gene: TRBV5-6
CDR3 protein: CASSALGRGNTGELFF
CDR3 DNA: TGTGCCAGCAGTGCGTTGGGCAGGGGGAACACCGGGGAGCTGTTTTTT